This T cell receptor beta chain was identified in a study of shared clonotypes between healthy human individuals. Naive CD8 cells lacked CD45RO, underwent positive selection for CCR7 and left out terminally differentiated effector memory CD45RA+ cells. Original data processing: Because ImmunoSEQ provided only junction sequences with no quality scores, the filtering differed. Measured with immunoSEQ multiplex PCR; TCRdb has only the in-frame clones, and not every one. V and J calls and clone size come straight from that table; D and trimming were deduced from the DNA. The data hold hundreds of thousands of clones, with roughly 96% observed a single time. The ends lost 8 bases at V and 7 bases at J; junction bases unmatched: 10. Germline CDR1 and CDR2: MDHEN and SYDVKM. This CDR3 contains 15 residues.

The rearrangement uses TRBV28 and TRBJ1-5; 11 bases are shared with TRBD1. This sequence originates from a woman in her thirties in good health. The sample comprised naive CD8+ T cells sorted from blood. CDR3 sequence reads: CASETGTGGYQPQHF. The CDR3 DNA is TGTGCCAGCGAGACAGGGACAGGGGGGTACCAGCCCCAGCATTTT.